The T cell receptor (beta chain) described here comes from a study of blood T cell repertoires in COVID-19. Across the whole study: Collection of acute and convalescent COVID-19 samples took place in the United States, Italy and Spain. In each case, the material was cDNA or gDNA derived from T cells, B-cell-depleted T cells, or PBMCs.

In the original processing: Amplified reference gene primers provided the basis for estimating nucleated cell counts. Assay used: immunoSEQ multiplex PCR; TCRdb lists only in-frame clones, some missing. The V and J calls and clone size are taken from that table; D and trimming were inferred from the DNA. This table holds roughly 60,000 clones, roughly 86% found once. Deletions cut 7 bases from V and 11 bases from J, with 12 bases between. The CDR3 runs to 11 residues. The sample was peripheral blood. The sequence derives from a man between 70 and 80 years old with acute or convalescent COVID-19. The V and J genes are TRBV12-3 or TRBV12-4 and TRBJ1-5; tentatively, D is TRBD1 (6 bases). The CDR3 is CASKGGRSQHF. The CDR3 nucleotides are TGTGCCAGCAAGGGGGGGCGATCCCAGCATTTT.